Listed below are T cell receptor beta chains from one sample, sequenced in a study of blood T cell repertoires in COVID-19. Produced via immunoSEQ multiplex PCR; TCRdb's table is partial and in-frame only. The data show 110,000 to 150,000 clones, approximately 88% seen once. Sequencing was carried out using peripheral blood. Receptors originate from a woman in her forties or fifties with acute or convalescent COVID-19. CDR3s include the opening cysteine and the closing phenylalanine or tryptophan. Fields, in order: V gene, J gene, D gene, clone size, CDR3 DNA, CDR3 protein. The D gene is left open where the match is weak. Some rows have no size entry. The others give once, few or many, or a class for an expanded clone.

v_call: TRBV4-1
j_call: TRBJ2-3
d_call: NA
clone_size: NA
cdr3_nt: TGCGCCAGCAGCCAAGAGTCCAGGCCTAGCACAGATACGCAGTATTTT
cdr3_aa: CASSQESRPSTDTQYF

v_call: TRBV5-8
j_call: TRBJ1-2
d_call: TRBD1
clone_size: few
cdr3_nt: TGTGCCAGCAGCCGAGGACAGGAGGGCTATGGCTACACCTTC
cdr3_aa: CASSRGQEGYGYTF

v_call: TRBV9
j_call: TRBJ2-2
d_call: TRBD2
clone_size: NA
cdr3_nt: TGTGCCAGCAGCATCAAAGCGGGAGTAAGCACCGGGGAGCTGTTTTTT
cdr3_aa: CASSIKAGVSTGELFF

v_call: TRBV7-2
j_call: TRBJ2-1
d_call: NA
clone_size: NA
cdr3_nt: TGTGCCAGCAGCTTGAGAATCTACAATGAGCAGTTCTTC
cdr3_aa: CASSLRIYNEQFF

v_call: TRBV18
j_call: TRBJ1-1
d_call: TRBD1
clone_size: once
cdr3_nt: TGTGCCAGCTCACCTGGGGCAGGGACAGTCCCGGAAGCTTTCTTT
cdr3_aa: CASSPGAGTVPEAFF

v_call: TRBV6-2/TRBV6-3
j_call: TRBJ2-7
d_call: TRBD2
clone_size: once
cdr3_nt: TGTGCCAGCAGTCCCTTTTCTTCGACTAGCGGGAGTATGGTCCACGAGCAGTACTTC
cdr3_aa: CASSPFSSTSGSMVHEQYF

v_call: TRBV9
j_call: TRBJ1-1
d_call: NA
clone_size: NA
cdr3_nt: TGTGCCAGCAGCGTAGGGGGAGCGGTGAACACTGAAGCTTTCTTT
cdr3_aa: CASSVGGAVNTEAFF

v_call: TRBV6-5
j_call: TRBJ2-7
d_call: NA
clone_size: NA
cdr3_nt: TGTGCCAGCAGTCTGGGCTCTTCCTACGAGCAGTACTTC
cdr3_aa: CASSLGSSYEQYF

v_call: TRBV18
j_call: TRBJ1-2
d_call: NA
clone_size: NA
cdr3_nt: TGTGCCAGCTCACCGGCCCTTCAGGGAAGCTATGGCTACACCTTC
cdr3_aa: CASSPALQGSYGYTF

v_call: TRBV18
j_call: TRBJ2-7
d_call: NA
clone_size: NA
cdr3_nt: TGTGCCAGCTCACCGAACGGCGGGGAGCAGTACTTC
cdr3_aa: CASSPNGGEQYF

v_call: TRBV5-1
j_call: TRBJ1-1
d_call: NA
clone_size: NA
cdr3_nt: TGCGCCAGCAGCTTGCAGGCCTTGGGTACTGAAGCTTTCTTT
cdr3_aa: CASSLQALGTEAFF

v_call: TRBV5-1
j_call: TRBJ1-1
d_call: TRBD1
clone_size: NA
cdr3_nt: TGCGCCAGCAGCTATGCACCGGGACAGGGGTTGAACACTGAAGCTTTCTTT
cdr3_aa: CASSYAPGQGLNTEAFF

v_call: TRBV6-6
j_call: TRBJ1-4
d_call: NA
clone_size: few
cdr3_nt: TGTGCCAGCAGCCTAACCCTGGAAAAACTGTTTTTT
cdr3_aa: CASSLTLEKLFF

v_call: TRBV15
j_call: TRBJ1-5
d_call: NA
clone_size: NA
cdr3_nt: TGTGCCACCAGCAGAGATCGTCAGTATAGCAATCAGCCCCAGCATTTT
cdr3_aa: CATSRDRQYSNQPQHF

v_call: TRBV7-9
j_call: TRBJ2-7
d_call: TRBD2
clone_size: NA
cdr3_nt: TGTGCCAGCAGCCAAGTCAGCGGGAGAGGCTACGAGCAGTACTTC
cdr3_aa: CASSQVSGRGYEQYF

v_call: TRBV7-8
j_call: TRBJ1-2
d_call: TRBD1
clone_size: NA
cdr3_nt: TGTGCCAGCAGCTTAGGGACAGGGAATGGCTACACCTTC
cdr3_aa: CASSLGTGNGYTF

v_call: TRBV5-4
j_call: TRBJ2-7
d_call: TRBD1
clone_size: many
cdr3_nt: TGTGCCAGCAGCTTTGCCGGGACAGGGGGCGCCGGGCAGTACTTC
cdr3_aa: CASSFAGTGGAGQYF

v_call: TRBV19
j_call: TRBJ1-5
d_call: NA
clone_size: NA
cdr3_nt: TGTGCCAGTAGTTCCGCTCCCAGGGTCGATCAGCCCCAGCATTTT
cdr3_aa: CASSSAPRVDQPQHF

v_call: TRBV10-3
j_call: TRBJ2-3
d_call: TRBD2
clone_size: NA
cdr3_nt: TGTGCCATCAGTGAGCCGGGACTAGCGGCAGATACGCAGTATTTT
cdr3_aa: CAISEPGLAADTQYF

v_call: TRBV24-1
j_call: TRBJ1-2
d_call: NA
clone_size: NA
cdr3_nt: TGTGCCACCAGTGATTTTGGCGGCTATGGCTACACCTTC
cdr3_aa: CATSDFGGYGYTF

v_call: TRBV4-1
j_call: TRBJ2-5
d_call: TRBD2
clone_size: NA
cdr3_nt: TGCGCCAGCAGCCAAGATCACGAGCGGGGAGGGGAGACCCAGTACTTC
cdr3_aa: CASSQDHERGGETQYF

v_call: TRBV18
j_call: TRBJ1-2
d_call: NA
clone_size: NA
cdr3_nt: TGTGCCAGCTCACCAGAGAGGGCAAGCGGCTACACCTTC
cdr3_aa: CASSPERASGYTF

v_call: TRBV12-3/TRBV12-4
j_call: TRBJ2-1
d_call: NA
clone_size: NA
cdr3_nt: TGTGCCAGCAGCCCGCTTGTCAGGTCCCCGTTCTTC
cdr3_aa: CASSPLVRSPFF

v_call: TRBV28
j_call: TRBJ2-5
d_call: TRBD2
clone_size: NA
cdr3_nt: TGTGCCAGCAGTTTTGCTAGCGGGGGGGAAGAGACCCAGTACTTC
cdr3_aa: CASSFASGGEETQYF

v_call: TRBV27
j_call: TRBJ1-2
d_call: NA
clone_size: NA
cdr3_nt: TGTGCCAGCAGTTTACAGGGGTACTATGGCTACACCTTC
cdr3_aa: CASSLQGYYGYTF

v_call: TRBV24-1
j_call: TRBJ2-1
d_call: TRBD2
clone_size: NA
cdr3_nt: TGTGCCACCAGTGATTTCGGGACTAGCGGGGACAATGAGCAGTTCTTC
cdr3_aa: CATSDFGTSGDNEQFF

v_call: TRBV14
j_call: TRBJ1-1
d_call: NA
clone_size: once
cdr3_nt: TGTGCCAGCAGCCAATTAGTTGAAGCTTTCTTT
cdr3_aa: CASSQLVEAFF

v_call: TRBV19
j_call: TRBJ2-4
d_call: TRBD2
clone_size: NA
cdr3_nt: TGTGCCAGTAGTCCGCTAGCGGGGGGTCGACTAGCCAAAAACATTCAGTACTTC
cdr3_aa: CASSPLAGGRLAKNIQYF

v_call: TRBV9
j_call: TRBJ2-3
d_call: TRBD2
clone_size: NA
cdr3_nt: TGTGCCAGCAGCGTCGCCCTGGGACTAGCGGGGGGGCCGGATACGCAGTATTTT
cdr3_aa: CASSVALGLAGGPDTQYF

v_call: TRBV10-2
j_call: TRBJ2-2
d_call: NA
clone_size: NA
cdr3_nt: TGCGCCAGCAGTCGATTAGCCTCGAACACCGGGGAGCTGTTTTTT
cdr3_aa: CASSRLASNTGELFF

v_call: TRBV18
j_call: TRBJ1-1
d_call: NA
clone_size: once
cdr3_nt: TGTGCCAGCTCACGATATACACTACAGGGAGAGGGCACTGAAGCTTTCTTT
cdr3_aa: CASSRYTLQGEGTEAFF

v_call: TRBV4-1
j_call: TRBJ1-3
d_call: NA
clone_size: once
cdr3_nt: TGCGCCAGCAGCCGTGCGTCTGGCGGGGCGGGAAACACCATATATTTT
cdr3_aa: CASSRASGGAGNTIYF

v_call: TRBV7-3
j_call: TRBJ1-1
d_call: NA
clone_size: NA
cdr3_nt: TGTGCCAGCAGCACTAGACAGAACACTGAAGCTTTCTTT
cdr3_aa: CASSTRQNTEAFF

v_call: TRBV9
j_call: TRBJ1-2
d_call: TRBD1
clone_size: NA
cdr3_nt: TGTGCCAGCAGCTCCGAAGACAGGGCGAAATCTCACTTC
cdr3_aa: CASSSEDRAKSHF

v_call: TRBV12-5
j_call: TRBJ2-3
d_call: TRBD2
clone_size: NA
cdr3_nt: TGTGCTAGTGGTCCCGGGACTAGCGGGAGTGATGATACGCAGTATTTT
cdr3_aa: CASGPGTSGSDDTQYF

v_call: TRBV10-3
j_call: TRBJ2-2
d_call: TRBD1
clone_size: NA
cdr3_nt: TGTGCCATTAACCGGGACAGGGCGAACACCGGGGAGCTGTTTTTT
cdr3_aa: CAINRDRANTGELFF

v_call: TRBV11-2
j_call: TRBJ2-1
d_call: TRBD1
clone_size: NA
cdr3_nt: TGTGCCAGCAGCTTAGCCGGACAGGTTGCGATCTTC
cdr3_aa: CASSLAGQVAIF

v_call: TRBV27
j_call: TRBJ2-7
d_call: NA
clone_size: NA
cdr3_nt: TGTGCCAGCGGGGGGACCCCCGTGCCCCACGAGCAGTACTTC
cdr3_aa: CASGGTPVPHEQYF

v_call: TRBV27
j_call: TRBJ2-3
d_call: TRBD2
clone_size: NA
cdr3_nt: TGTGCCAGCAGGAGGAGCGGGGTAGCCACAGATACGCAGTATTTT
cdr3_aa: CASRRSGVATDTQYF

v_call: TRBV2
j_call: TRBJ1-2
d_call: NA
clone_size: NA
cdr3_nt: TGTGCCAGCAGGGACGACAGGTTCTATGGCTACACCTTC
cdr3_aa: CASRDDRFYGYTF

v_call: TRBV7-9
j_call: TRBJ1-1
d_call: TRBD1
clone_size: once
cdr3_nt: TGTGCCAGCAGCACCCCCGGGACAGGGGGCGAGGGTGCTGAAGCTTTCTTT
cdr3_aa: CASSTPGTGGEGAEAFF

v_call: TRBV7-9
j_call: TRBJ2-1
d_call: NA
clone_size: few
cdr3_nt: TGTGCCAGCAGTTCCGGCGGGGTAGACGTTGAGCAGTTCTTC
cdr3_aa: CASSSGGVDVEQFF

v_call: TRBV6-5
j_call: TRBJ2-7
d_call: TRBD2
clone_size: many
cdr3_nt: TGTGCCAGCAGCTTTATGGGGGAGGGGGAGCAGTACTTC
cdr3_aa: CASSFMGEGEQYF

v_call: TRBV6-5
j_call: TRBJ2-1
d_call: NA
clone_size: NA
cdr3_nt: TGTGCCAGCAGCCGCCAAGAGCGTAGTGAGCAGTTCTTC
cdr3_aa: CASSRQERSEQFF

v_call: TRBV10-2
j_call: TRBJ2-2
d_call: TRBD1
clone_size: NA
cdr3_nt: TGCGCCAGCAGTACAGGGGCGGACACCGGGGAGCTGTTTTTT
cdr3_aa: CASSTGADTGELFF

v_call: TRBV5-4
j_call: TRBJ2-1
d_call: NA
clone_size: NA
cdr3_nt: TGTGCCAGCAGCTTGGACAGCTCCTACAATGAGCAGTTCTTC
cdr3_aa: CASSLDSSYNEQFF

v_call: TRBV7-9
j_call: TRBJ1-2
d_call: NA
clone_size: NA
cdr3_nt: TGTGCCAGCAGCGAGTCTACAGGAAACTATGGCTACACCTTC
cdr3_aa: CASSESTGNYGYTF

v_call: TRBV3-1/TRBV3-2
j_call: TRBJ1-6
d_call: NA
clone_size: NA
cdr3_nt: TGTGCCAGCAGCCCTACACCCACAGGACCAACTTCACTTTATAATTCACCCCTCCACTTT
cdr3_aa: CASSPTPTGPTSLYNSPLHF

v_call: TRBV24-1
j_call: TRBJ2-1
d_call: NA
clone_size: once
cdr3_nt: TGTGCCACCAGTGCCGGGACTGGAGTTTACAATGAGCAGTTCTTC
cdr3_aa: CATSAGTGVYNEQFF

v_call: TRBV15
j_call: TRBJ2-7
d_call: TRBD1
clone_size: NA
cdr3_nt: TGTGCCACCAGCAGAGCCGACAGGGTACGCTACGAGCAGTACTTC
cdr3_aa: CATSRADRVRYEQYF

v_call: TRBV12-3/TRBV12-4
j_call: TRBJ1-2
d_call: TRBD1
clone_size: NA
cdr3_nt: TGTGCCAGCAGTGTGGGACAGTCCTATGGCTACACCTTC
cdr3_aa: CASSVGQSYGYTF

v_call: TRBV28
j_call: TRBJ2-5
d_call: NA
clone_size: once
cdr3_nt: TGTGCCAGCAGTTCCGCCGGAGCGACCCAGTACTTC
cdr3_aa: CASSSAGATQYF

v_call: TRBV21-1
j_call: TRBJ1-5
d_call: NA
clone_size: NA
cdr3_nt: TGTGCCAGCAGCAAACTTCAGGGAGGTCAGCCCCAGCATTTT
cdr3_aa: CASSKLQGGQPQHF

v_call: TRBV3-1/TRBV3-2
j_call: TRBJ1-5
d_call: NA
clone_size: few
cdr3_nt: TGTGCCAGCAGCCAAAAGGGAGGGTCGGGACCCCAGCATTTT
cdr3_aa: CASSQKGGSGPQHF

v_call: TRBV28
j_call: TRBJ1-2
d_call: NA
clone_size: NA
cdr3_nt: TGTGCCAGCATCTCTCGGTTATCTTTTACCTTC
cdr3_aa: CASISRLSFTF

v_call: TRBV6-1
j_call: TRBJ2-1
d_call: TRBD2
clone_size: NA
cdr3_nt: TGTGCCAGCAGTGAATTTGGGGCTAGCGGGCCTAGCTCCTACAATGAGCAGTTCTTC
cdr3_aa: CASSEFGASGPSSYNEQFF

v_call: TRBV9
j_call: TRBJ2-1
d_call: TRBD1
clone_size: once
cdr3_nt: TGTGCCAGCAGCCAACAGGGGGCTTACAATGAGCAGTTCTTC
cdr3_aa: CASSQQGAYNEQFF